This T cell receptor beta chain was identified during a study of monozygotic twins with cystic fibrosis. The V gene lost 9 bases and the J gene lost 5 bases, with 10 bases spanning the gap. The germline CDR1 and CDR2 sequences are SGHVS and FQNEAQ. This CDR3 region has 12 residues. This table comes from immunoSEQ multiplex PCR, and its TCRdb copy is limited to in-frame clones, with some not included. The data contain around 27,000 clones, roughly 97% of them singletons. This receptor was obtained from a girl aged 2-10 years with cystic fibrosis. The chain joins TRBV7-8 to TRBJ2-2, with D perhaps given as TRBD1 or TRBD2 (5 bases each). The material sequenced was blood. The CDR3 DNA sequence: TGTGCCAGGGGGGAGCTTACCGGGGAGCTGTTTTTT. This encodes CARGELTGELFF.